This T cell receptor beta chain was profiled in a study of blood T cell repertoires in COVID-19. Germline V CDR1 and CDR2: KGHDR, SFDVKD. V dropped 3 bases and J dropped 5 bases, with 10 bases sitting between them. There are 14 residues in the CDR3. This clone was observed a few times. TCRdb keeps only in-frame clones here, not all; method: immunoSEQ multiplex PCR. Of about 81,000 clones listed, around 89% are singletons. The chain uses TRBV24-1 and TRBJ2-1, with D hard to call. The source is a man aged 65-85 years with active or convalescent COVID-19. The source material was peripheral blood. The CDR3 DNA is TGTGCCACCAGTGATCCTAATCCCGACAATGAGCAGTTCTTC. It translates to CATSDPNPDNEQFF.